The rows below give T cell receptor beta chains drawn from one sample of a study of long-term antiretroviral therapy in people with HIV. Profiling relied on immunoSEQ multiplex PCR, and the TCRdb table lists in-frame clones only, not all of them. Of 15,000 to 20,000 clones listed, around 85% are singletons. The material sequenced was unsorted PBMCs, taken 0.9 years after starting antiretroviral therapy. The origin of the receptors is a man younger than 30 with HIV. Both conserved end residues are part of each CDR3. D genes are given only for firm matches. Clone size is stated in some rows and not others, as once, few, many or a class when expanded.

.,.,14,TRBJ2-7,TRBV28,TGTGCCAGCACCCTGGCGGTTTTCAGCCACGAGCAGTACTTC,CASTLAVFSHEQYF
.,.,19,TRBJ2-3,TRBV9,TGTGCCAGCAGCGTAGCCGCGCTGGGCGGGGTCACGCACACAGATACGCAGTATTTT,CASSVAALGGVTHTDTQYF
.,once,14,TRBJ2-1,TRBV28,TGTGCCAGCAGTTTTCTAGCGCCGGGGAATGAGCAGTTCTTC,CASSFLAPGNEQFF
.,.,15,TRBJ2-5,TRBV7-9,TGTGCCAGCAGCCCCCAAGGGATGAGGCAAGAGACCCAGTACTTC,CASSPQGMRQETQYF
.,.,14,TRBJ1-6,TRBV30,TGTGCCTGGAGTGGATGGGACATGGATTCACCCCTCCACTTT,CAWSGWDMDSPLHF
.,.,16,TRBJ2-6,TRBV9,TGTGCCAGCAGCCCAGGTCCTTCCTCTGGGGCCAACGTCCTGACTTTC,CASSPGPSSGANVLTF
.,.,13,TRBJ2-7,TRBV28,TGTGCCAGCAGTTTAATAAGGGGATACGAGCAGTACTTC,CASSLIRGYEQYF
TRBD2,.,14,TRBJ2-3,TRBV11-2,TGTGCCAGCAGCTTACAGCGGGACACAGATACGCAGTATTTT,CASSLQRDTDTQYF
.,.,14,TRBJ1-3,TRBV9,TGTGCCAGCAGACCGACAGGTTCTGGAAACACCATATATTTT,CASRPTGSGNTIYF
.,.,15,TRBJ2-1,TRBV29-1,TGCAGCGTTGAAGGTGGCCCGAGGATAAACAATGAGCAGTTCTTC,CSVEGGPRINNEQFF
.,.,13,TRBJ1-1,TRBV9,TGTGCCAGCAGCGTAGCTACTGGGGGCGGAGCTTTCTTT,CASSVATGGGAFF
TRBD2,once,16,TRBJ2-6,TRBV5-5,TGTGCCAGCAGCGGGGGGGACCCGGGTGGGGCCAACGTCCTGACTTTC,CASSGGDPGGANVLTF
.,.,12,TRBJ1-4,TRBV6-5,TGTGCCAGCAGTTACACGGGAGAAAAACTGTTTTTT,CASSYTGEKLFF